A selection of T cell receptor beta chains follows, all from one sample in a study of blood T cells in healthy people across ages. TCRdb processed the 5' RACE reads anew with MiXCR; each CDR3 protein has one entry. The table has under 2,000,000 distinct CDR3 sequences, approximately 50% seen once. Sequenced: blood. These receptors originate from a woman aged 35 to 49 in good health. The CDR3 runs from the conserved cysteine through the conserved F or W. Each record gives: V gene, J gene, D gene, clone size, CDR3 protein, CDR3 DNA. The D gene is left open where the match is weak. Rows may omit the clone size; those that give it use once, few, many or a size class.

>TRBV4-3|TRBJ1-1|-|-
CASSQQQGYTEVFF
TGCGCCAGCAGCCAACAACAGGGATATACTGAAGTTTTCTTT
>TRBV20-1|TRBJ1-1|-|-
CSAREGRPPEQRNTEAFF
TGCAGTGCTAGAGAGGGACGCCCCCCCGAGCAGCGGAACACTGAAGCTTTCTTT
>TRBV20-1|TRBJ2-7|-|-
CSALEGEVPYEQYF
TGCAGTGCCCTAGAGGGGGAGGTCCCCTACGAGCAGTACTTC
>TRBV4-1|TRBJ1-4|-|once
CASSQPMAGTEKLFF
TGCGCCAGCAGCCAACCCATGGCCGGGACTGAAAAACTGTTTTTT
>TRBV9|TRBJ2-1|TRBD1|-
CASSVARGRDEQFF
TGTGCCAGCAGCGTAGCCAGGGGGCGGGATGAGCAGTTCTTC
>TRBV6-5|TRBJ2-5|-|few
CASSYSVPGSFRQETQYF
TGTGCCAGCAGTTACTCGGTCCCAGGGTCATTCCGGCAAGAGACCCAGTACTTC
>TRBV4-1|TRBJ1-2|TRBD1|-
CASSQETGEYGYTF
TGCGCCAGCAGCCAAGAGACAGGGGAGTATGGCTACACCTTC
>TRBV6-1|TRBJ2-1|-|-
CASSRSEGFNEQFF
TGTGCCAGCAGTCGCAGTGAGGGTTTTAATGAGCAGTTCTTC
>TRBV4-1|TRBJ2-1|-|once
CASSQAPAERYNEQFF
TGCGCCAGCAGCCAAGCTCCGGCGGAACGCTACAATGAGCAGTTCTTC
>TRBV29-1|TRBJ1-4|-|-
CSVEMVTTNEKLFF
TGCAGCGTTGAAATGGTTACAACTAATGAAAAACTGTTTTTT
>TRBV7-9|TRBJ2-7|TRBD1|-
CASSTRDRLSYEQYF
TGTGCCAGCAGCACCCGGGACAGGCTCTCCTACGAGCAGTACTTC
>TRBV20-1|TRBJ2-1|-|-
CSARFWTIGLRNEQFF
TGCAGTGCTAGATTTTGGACCATAGGTCTCCGCAATGAGCAGTTCTTC
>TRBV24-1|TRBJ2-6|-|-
CATNSGSLNSGANVLTF
TGTGCCACCAATTCGGGGTCCTTGAACTCTGGGGCCAACGTCCTGACTTTC
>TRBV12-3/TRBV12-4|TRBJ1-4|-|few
CASRSGVGKLFF
TGTGCCAGCAGATCTGGGGTAGGAAAACTGTTTTTT
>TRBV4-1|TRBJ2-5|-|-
CASSQDLAWEQETQYF
TGCGCCAGCAGCCAAGATCTAGCATGGGAGCAAGAGACCCAGTACTTC
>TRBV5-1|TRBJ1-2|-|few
CASSLEGTLMGYTF
TGCGCCAGCAGCTTGGAGGGGACCCTCATGGGCTACACCTTC
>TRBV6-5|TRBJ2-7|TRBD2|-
CASRVSGGSSYEQYF
TGTGCCAGCAGGGTTAGCGGGGGGAGCTCCTACGAGCAGTACTTC
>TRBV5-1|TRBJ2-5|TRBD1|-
CASSSQARTGLDEQYF
TGCGCCAGCAGCTCCCAGGCTAGGACAGGGTTGGATGAGCAGTACTTC
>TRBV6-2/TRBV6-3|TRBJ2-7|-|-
CASSYSRQAYEQYF
TGTGCCAGCAGTTACTCTAGGCAGGCCTACGAGCAGTACTTC
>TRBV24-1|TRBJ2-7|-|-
CATSDGRSSSYEQYF
TGTGCCACCAGTGATGGACGGTCGAGCTCCTACGAGCAGTACTTC
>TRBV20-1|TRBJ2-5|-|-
CSAVIQRMKTQYF
TGCAGTGCCGTTATCCAGAGGATGAAGACCCAGTACTTC
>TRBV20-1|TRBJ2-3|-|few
CSAETSSVTDTQYF
TGCAGTGCCGAAACTAGTTCGGTAACAGATACGCAGTATTTT
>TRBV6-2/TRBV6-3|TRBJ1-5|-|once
CASSYDKVPGQPQHF
TGTGCCAGCAGTTACGACAAAGTCCCGGGCCAGCCCCAGCATTTT
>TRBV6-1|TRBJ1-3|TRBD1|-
CASSGPDRGSSGNTIYF
TGTGCCAGCAGCGGCCCCGACAGGGGGTCTTCTGGAAACACCATATATTTT
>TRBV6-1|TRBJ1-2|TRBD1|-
CASRGDRGSTGNYGYTF
TGTGCCAGCAGAGGAGACAGGGGGAGTACGGGTAACTATGGCTACACCTTC
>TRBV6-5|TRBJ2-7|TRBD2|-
CASSYRGLAGAAFSYEQYF
TGTGCCAGCAGTTACCGCGGACTAGCGGGGGCCGCATTCTCCTACGAGCAGTACTTC
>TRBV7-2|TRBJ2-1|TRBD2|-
CASSQSPGLMYNEQFF
TGTGCCAGCAGCCAATCGCCGGGACTAATGTACAATGAGCAGTTCTTC
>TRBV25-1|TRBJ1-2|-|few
CASSEFPGTYGYTF
TGTGCCAGCAGTGAATTTCCAGGCACCTATGGCTACACCTTC
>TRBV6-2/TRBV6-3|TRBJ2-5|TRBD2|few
CARLAGLQETQYF
TGTGCCAGACTAGCGGGACTACAAGAGACCCAGTACTTC
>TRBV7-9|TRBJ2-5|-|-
CASSSLGPIETQYF
TGCGCCAGCAGCTCACTTGGTCCGATCGAGACCCAGTACTTC
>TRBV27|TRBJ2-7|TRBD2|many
CASSGAGGSYEQYF
TGTGCCAGCTCCGGAGCGGGGGGCTCCTACGAGCAGTACTTC
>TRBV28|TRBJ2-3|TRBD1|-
CASSMTGDGTDTQYF
TGTGCCAGCAGTATGACAGGGGATGGCACAGATACGCAGTATTTT
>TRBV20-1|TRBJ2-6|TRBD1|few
CSARALPGQGIPGANVLTF
TGCAGTGCTAGAGCACTCCCGGGACAGGGGATCCCTGGGGCCAACGTCCTGACTTTC
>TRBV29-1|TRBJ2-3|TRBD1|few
CSAWDRSTDTQYF
TGCAGCGCCTGGGACAGGAGCACAGATACGCAGTATTTT
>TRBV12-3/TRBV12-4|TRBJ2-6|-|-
CASSHRYDSQSGANVLTF
TGTGCCAGCAGCCACAGATACGACTCTCAATCTGGGGCCAACGTCCTGACTTTC
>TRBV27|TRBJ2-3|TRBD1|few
CASRPKTGTDTQYF
TGTGCCAGCAGGCCCAAGACAGGGACAGATACGCAGTATTTT
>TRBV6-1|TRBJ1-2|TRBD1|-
CASNRDRVPTIYGYTF
TGTGCCAGCAATAGGGACAGGGTTCCTACTATCTATGGCTACACCTTC
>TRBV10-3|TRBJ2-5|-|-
CAISGGGIKGETQYF
TGTGCCATCAGCGGTGGGGGAATTAAGGGAGAGACCCAGTACTTC
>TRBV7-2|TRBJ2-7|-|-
CASSLGLDAYEQYF
TGTGCCAGCAGCTTAGGACTCGATGCCTACGAGCAGTACTTC
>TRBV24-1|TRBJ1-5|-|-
CATSDFNQPQHF
TGTGCCACCAGTGATTTCAATCAGCCCCAGCATTTT
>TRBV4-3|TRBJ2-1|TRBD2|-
CASSQAVAGANRNEQFF
TGCGCCAGCAGCCAAGCGGTAGCGGGGGCGAACCGCAATGAGCAGTTCTTC
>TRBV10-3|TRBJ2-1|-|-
CAISESPRIHEQFF
TGTGCCATCAGTGAGTCTCCGAGAATTCATGAGCAGTTCTTC
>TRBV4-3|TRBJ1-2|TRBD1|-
CASSQSGQGAYGYTF
TGCGCCAGCAGCCAATCCGGACAGGGTGCTTATGGCTACACCTTC
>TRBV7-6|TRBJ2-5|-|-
CASSLGSGAGARGTQYF
TGTGCCAGCAGCTTAGGATCTGGGGCGGGGGCCAGGGGGACCCAGTACTTC
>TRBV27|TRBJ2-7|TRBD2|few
CASSPAGLAEPYEQYF
TGTGCCAGCAGTCCGGCGGGACTAGCGGAGCCCTACGAGCAGTACTTC
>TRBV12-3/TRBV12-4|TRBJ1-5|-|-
CASSLGTFSGQPQHF
TGTGCCAGCAGTTTAGGGACATTTAGTGGCCAGCCCCAGCATTTT
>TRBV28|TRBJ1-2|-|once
CASSLITIERHGYTF
TGTGCCAGCAGTTTAATCACGATAGAACGCCATGGCTACACCTTC
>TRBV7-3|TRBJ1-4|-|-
CASSLSGQNNEKLFF
TGTGCCAGCAGCTTATCCGGACAGAATAATGAAAAACTGTTTTTT
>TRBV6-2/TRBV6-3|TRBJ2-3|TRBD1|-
CASTTRTGSTDTQYF
TGTGCCAGCACCACTCGGACAGGGAGCACAGATACGCAGTATTTT
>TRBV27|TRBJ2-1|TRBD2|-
CASSLPSGVRYEQFF
TGTGCCAGCAGTTTACCTAGCGGGGTTCGCTATGAGCAGTTCTTC
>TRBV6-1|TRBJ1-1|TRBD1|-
CASLTGVGTEAFF
TGTGCCAGCCTCACAGGGGTTGGCACTGAAGCTTTCTTT
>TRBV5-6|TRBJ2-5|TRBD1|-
CASSLKIYRGGKETQYF
TGTGCCAGCAGCCTTAAAATCTACAGGGGCGGAAAAGAGACCCAGTACTTC
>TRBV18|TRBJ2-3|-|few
CASSPPARSTDTQYF
TGTGCCAGCTCACCACCGGCACGTAGCACAGATACGCAGTATTTT
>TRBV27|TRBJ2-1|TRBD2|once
CASSRLAGLEQFF
TGTGCCAGCAGTCGGCTAGCGGGCTTAGAGCAGTTCTTC
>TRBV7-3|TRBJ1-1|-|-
CASSLTVREESLMNTEAFF
TGTGCCAGCAGCTTAACGGTAAGGGAAGAGAGTCTTATGAACACTGAAGCTTTCTTT
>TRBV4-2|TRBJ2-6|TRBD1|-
CASSQPRGTGGYSGANVLTF
TGTGCCAGCAGCCAACCCCGTGGGACAGGGGGTTACTCTGGGGCCAACGTCCTGACTTTC
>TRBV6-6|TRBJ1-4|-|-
CASSSRRNEKLFF
TGTGCCAGCTCTTCCCGTCGGAATGAAAAACTGTTTTTT
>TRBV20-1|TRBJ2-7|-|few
CSAREGKGEVEQYF
TGCAGTGCTAGAGAGGGGAAAGGGGAGGTCGAGCAGTACTTC